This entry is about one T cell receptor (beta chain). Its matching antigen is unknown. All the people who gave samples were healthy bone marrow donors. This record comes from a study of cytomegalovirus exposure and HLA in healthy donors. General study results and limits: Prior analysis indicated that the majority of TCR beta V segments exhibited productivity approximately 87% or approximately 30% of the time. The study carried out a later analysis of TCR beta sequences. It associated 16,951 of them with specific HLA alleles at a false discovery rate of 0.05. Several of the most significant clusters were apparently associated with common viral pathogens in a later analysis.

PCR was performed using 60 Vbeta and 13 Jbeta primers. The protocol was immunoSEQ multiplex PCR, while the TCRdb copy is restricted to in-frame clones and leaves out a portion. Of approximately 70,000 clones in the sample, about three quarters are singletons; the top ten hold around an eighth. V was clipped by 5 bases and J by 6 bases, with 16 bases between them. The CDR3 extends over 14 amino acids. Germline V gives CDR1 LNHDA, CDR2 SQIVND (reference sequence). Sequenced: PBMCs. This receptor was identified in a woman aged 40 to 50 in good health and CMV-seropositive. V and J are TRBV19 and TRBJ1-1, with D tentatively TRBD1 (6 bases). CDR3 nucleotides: TGTGCCAGTAGTCAAATCGGCAGGGGCCCTGAAGCTTTCTTT. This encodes CASSQIGRGPEAFF.